The clone carrying this TCR beta chain has ten or more counts. Its specificity is unknown. The sample comes from a study of regulatory T cells in long-lasting Graves disease. Investigators prepared the TCR beta libraries by applying iRepertoire HTBI primers and Arm-PCR of CDR3 regions. TCRdb re-analysed the multiplex PCR reads in MiXCR, keeping a single row per CDR3 protein. Here the sample spans approximately 400,000 distinct CDR3 sequences, roughly 20% being singletons. Time point in this sample: persistent/refractory GD, antithyroid drugs over 5 years with positive TRAb. There was RNA extracted from PBMCs, and the TCR library was made from it. Clinicians diagnosed Graves' disease using American Thyroid Association guidelines. Germline CDR1 MDHEN, CDR2 SYDVKM. This CDR3 spans 13 amino acids. Trimming removed 2 bases from V and 11 bases from J, with 10 bases in between. Whole-study findings and limits: Persistent disease showed a preference for TRBV28, TRBJ1-2 and TRBJ2-5. Newly diagnosed patients shared about a thousand public clonotypes; persistent patients shared approximately 2,700. TCR diversity in persistent Graves' patients was below that of newly diagnosed ones.

This material consisted of peripheral blood mononuclear cells (PBMCs), taken when the disease was refractory, from a patient treated with antithyroid drugs. The clonotype was recovered from a woman in her thirties or forties with Graves disease. The chain links TRBV28 to TRBJ1-6; no reliable D call. This chain's CDR3 is CASSLASPAPLHF. The CDR3 region has the DNA TGTGCCAGCAGTTTAGCTTCTCCGGCACCCCTCCACTTT.